This T cell receptor (beta chain) is from a study of vaccination and CD4 T cells after COVID-19. In the study overall: Overlapping spike peptides served as the stimulus for the cells. These peptides came from SARS-CoV-2 and from the common cold coronaviruses HCoV-NL63, HCoV-OC43 and HCoV-229E.

CDR3 length: 16 residues. V was cut by 5 bases and J by 9 bases, with 20 bases left in between. The sample holds a few counts of this clonotype. The antigen remains unidentified. General study findings and limits: Only after vaccination were a median roughly 86% of convalescents' reactive clones seen.

Documented treatment: approximately 9-day PBMC culture with coronavirus spike peptide pools or control peptides (ViraFEST assay). Researchers used the Oncomine TCR Beta short-read assay to sequence DNA from cultured CD4+ T cells. TCRdb re-called the PCR reads through MiXCR, storing one row per CDR3 protein. Altogether some 13,000 distinct CDR3 sequences are present, about 56% being singletons, with the ten largest covering 18%. Sequenced input: CD4+ T cells from blood, cultured in vitro. The receptor was derived from a human donor who had recovered from COVID-19. The chain links TRBV12-3 or TRBV12-4 to TRBJ2-6, with D perhaps matching TRBD2 (6 bases). The CDR3 loop reads CASSAGTSLLFNVLTF. The CDR3 nucleotides are TGTGCCAGCAGTGCGGGGACTTCGTTATTGTTCAACGTCCTGACTTTC.